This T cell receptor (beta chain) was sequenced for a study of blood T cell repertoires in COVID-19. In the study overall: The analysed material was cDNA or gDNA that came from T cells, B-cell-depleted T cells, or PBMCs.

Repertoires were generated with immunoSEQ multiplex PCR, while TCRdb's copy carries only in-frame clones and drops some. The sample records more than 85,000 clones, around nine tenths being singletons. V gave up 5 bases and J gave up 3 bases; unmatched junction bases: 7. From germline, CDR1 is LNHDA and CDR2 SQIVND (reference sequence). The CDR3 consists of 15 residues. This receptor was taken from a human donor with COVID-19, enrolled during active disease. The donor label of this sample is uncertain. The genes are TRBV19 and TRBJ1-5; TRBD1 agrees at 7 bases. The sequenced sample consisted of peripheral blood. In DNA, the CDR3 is TGTGCCAGTAGTTTTCACAGGGGAATCAATCAGCCCCAGCATTTT. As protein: CASSFHRGINQPQHF.